The 23 T cell receptor beta chains presented below share a single source sample, sequenced in a study of identical twins. MiXCR was run by TCRdb on the 5' RACE reads, yielding one entry per CDR3 protein. This sample has 600,000 to 800,000 distinct CDR3 sequences, with over 20% found just once. These sequences were also reported in another study, on T cells expressing NK-cell markers.

Material: PBMCs. These receptors originate from a woman under 30 in good health.

This clonotype came up a few times. CDR3 DNA sequence: TGCGCCAGCAGCTTGTTCAGGGGAAGCACAGATACGCAGTATTTT. This codes for CASSLFRGSTDTQYF. The chain recombines TRBV5-1 with TRBJ2-3, with D possibly matching TRBD1 (6 bases). Germline V gene data show CDR1 as SGHRS and CDR2 as YFSETQ. V was shortened by 1 base and J by 0 bases, with 9 bases between the two germline ends. CDR3 length: 15 residues.

In its sample, this clonotype was seen many times. The rearrangement joins TRBV20-1 to TRBJ2-7, with TRBD2 identical over 9 bases. Looked up from germline, CDR1 is DFQATT and CDR2 is SNEGSKA (reference sequence). The CDR3 is made up of 15 amino acids. With 5 bases clipped from V and 6 bases from J, the junction kept 14 bases outside the gene matches. The DNA of the CDR3 is TGCAGTGCTGGTCTGGGGGTAGCGGGAGTCGCCGAGCAGTACTTC. This translates into CSAGLGVAGVAEQYF.

In its sample, this clonotype was seen many times. The rearrangement links TRBV12-3 or TRBV12-4 to TRBJ2-7; 9 bases match TRBD1. V lost 4 bases to trimming and J lost 6 bases; unmatched junction nucleotides: 1. The CDR3 covers 12 residues. The CDR3 nucleotides read TGTGCCAGCAGTTCGGGACAGGGCGAGCAGTACTTC. Translation: CASSSGQGEQYF.

This clonotype occurred a few times. CDR3 in amino acids: CASLDGSSYNEQFF. CDR3 DNA: TGTGCCAGCTTAGACGGAAGCTCCTACAATGAGCAGTTCTTC. The chain couples TRBV2 to TRBJ2-1; no definite D call. The V and J ends lost 8 bases and 0 bases respectively, with 11 bases between them. The CDR3 totals 14 residues. Germline loops: CDR1 SNHLY, CDR2 FYNNEI.

V gene TRBV7-6 combines with J gene TRBJ2-1, with 12 bases fitting TRBD2. CDR1 and CDR2 from the germline V gene are SGHVS and FNYEAQ. The J segment lost 8 bases and the V segment lost 0 bases, leaving 5 bases of the junction unmatched. CDR3 length: 16 residues. CDR3 region: CASSLAGLAGGDEQFF. For the CDR3, the DNA is TGTGCCAGCAGCTTAGCGGGGCTAGCGGGAGGGGATGAGCAGTTCTTC.

This sequence joins TRBV7-8 and TRBJ1-4; 7 bases match TRBD1. CDR1 and CDR2 from the germline V gene are SGHVS and FQNEAQ. This CDR3 spans 15 amino acids. The V segment lost 3 bases and the J segment 9 bases; nucleotides outside the gene matches: 10. CDR3: CASSFSRDSAKKLFF. In nucleotides, the CDR3 is TGTGCCAGCAGCTTCTCCCGGGACAGTGCTAAAAAACTGTTTTTT.

This clonotype was counted ten times or more. The rearrangement joins TRBV12-3 or TRBV12-4 to TRBJ1-3, with TRBD1 matching 7 bases. The CDR3 runs to 14 residues. Losses at the gene ends were 3 bases for V and 3 bases for J; bases not matched to a gene: 2. The CDR3 sequence is CASSFRDSGNTIYF. The DNA for the CDR3 is TGTGCCAGCAGTTTCCGGGACAGTGGAAACACCATATATTTT.

This clonotype has a handful of counts. The chain employs TRBV25-1 and TRBJ2-3; D gene uncertain. Germline V gene data show CDR1 as MGHDK and CDR2 as SYGVNS. V lost 2 bases to trimming and J lost 5 bases, with 5 bases between them. The CDR3 is made up of 12 amino acids. The CDR3 sequence: CASSEQGDTQYF. In DNA, the CDR3 is TGTGCCAGCAGTGAACAAGGAGATACGCAGTATTTT.

In this sample, this clonotype turned up many times. The gene calls are TRBV5-1 and TRBJ2-1; TRBD2 matches 8 bases. The CDR3 has 15 residues. V shed 3 bases, J shed 3 bases, and the junction held 5 bases outside the gene matches. Looked up from germline, CDR1 is SGHRS and CDR2 is YFSETQ. The CDR3 bases are TGCGCCAGCAGCTCAATTAGCGGGGTCTACAATGAGCAGTTCTTC. This sequence encodes CASSSISGVYNEQFF.

The V and J genes are TRBV4-3 and TRBJ2-1; 10 nucleotides align to TRBD1. The length of the CDR3 is 15 residues. J lost 5 bases, V lost 4 bases, and 5 bases had no gene match. CDR1 and CDR2 from the germline V gene are LGHNA and YSLEER. The CDR3 region is CASSRDRGPNNEQFF. The CDR3 DNA is TGCGCCAGCAGCCGGGACAGGGGACCCAACAATGAGCAGTTCTTC.

This clonotype was detected many times. The rearrangement links TRBV12-3 or TRBV12-4 to TRBJ2-1; D gene unclear. Trimming removed 7 bases from V and 0 bases from J, with 10 bases in between. This CDR3 region has 14 residues. The CDR3 loop reads CASTPHRSYNEQFF. In DNA form, the CDR3 reads TGTGCCAGCACCCCACACCGCTCCTACAATGAGCAGTTCTTC.

The V call is TRBV7-3, the J call TRBJ2-3, with 9 nucleotides matching TRBD2. The CDR3 is 16 amino acids. The ends lost 6 bases at V and 1 base at J; junction bases unmatched: 8. Germline lookup yields CDR1 SGHTA and CDR2 FQGTGA. The CDR3 protein is CASSSVAGEGTDTQYF. The CDR3 DNA is TGTGCCAGCAGTTCAGTAGCGGGGGAGGGCACAGATACGCAGTATTTT.

The table lists this clonotype with many counts. The rearrangement links TRBV5-1 to TRBJ2-7, with D maybe TRBD2 (5 bases). Trimming left V 0 bases short and J 2 bases short, with 9 bases between. From germline, CDR1 is SGHRS and CDR2 YFSETQ. This CDR3 comprises 14 residues. The CDR3 spells CASSLAGVTYEQYF. Written as DNA, the CDR3 is TGCGCCAGCAGCTTGGCCGGGGTTACCTACGAGCAGTACTTC. The variable domain in full, with the rest retrieved from reference TRBV5-1 and TRBJ2-7, is KAGVTQTPRYLIKTRGQQVTLSCSPISGHRSVSWYQQTPGQGLQFLFEYFSETQRNKGNFPGRFSGRQFSNSRSEMNVSTLELGDSALYLCASSLAGVTYEQYFGPGTRLTVT.

The V and J genes are TRBV7-2 and TRBJ2-1; D ambiguous. The germline V and J ends were trimmed by 3 bases and 3 bases, with 9 bases remaining between them. The CDR3 extends over 14 amino acids. CDR1 SGHTA and CDR2 FQGNSA come from the germline V gene. CDR3 protein: CASSLRIFYNEQFF. As DNA, the CDR3 is TGTGCCAGCAGCTTGCGGATTTTCTACAATGAGCAGTTCTTC.

By share, this clonotype ranks as medium-sized. J is TRBJ2-3 and V is TRBV12-3 or TRBV12-4; D unclear. V lost 5 bases and J 6 bases, leaving 12 bases between the germline ends. The CDR3 spans 13 residues. As DNA, the CDR3 is TGTGCCAGCAGTGCCCGGTTGCGCGATACGCAGTATTTT. Translation gives CASSARLRDTQYF.

Ten or more counts support this clonotype. The rearrangement uses TRBV29-1 and TRBJ2-7; 9 bases match TRBD1. Germline values: CDR1 SQVTM, CDR2 ANQGSEA. V dropped 5 bases and J dropped 3; count of bases not matched to a gene: 2. The CDR3 totals 12 residues. The CDR3 loop is CSVRTGVYEQYF. CDR3 sequence (DNA): TGCAGCGTTCGGACAGGGGTCTACGAGCAGTACTTC.

J is TRBJ2-1 and V is TRBV20-1; D is undetermined. V lost 5 bases, J lost 7 bases, and 21 bases lay in between. In germline, CDR1 is DFQATT, CDR2 SNEGSKA (reference sequence). The CDR3 loop spans 15 amino acids. CDR3 sequence (DNA): TGCAGTGCTCACTCCGGTCTCTCGGCTTCAAATGAGCAGTTCTTC. Translated: CSAHSGLSASNEQFF.

V gene TRBV5-4 combines with J gene TRBJ2-2; no firm D call. Trimming took off 2 bases at V and 9 bases at J, with 8 bases between the two ends. In germline, CDR1 is SGHNT, CDR2 YYREEE (reference sequence). The CDR3 spans 12 residues. CDR3 bases: TGTGCCAGCAGCTTTGGGCTCCGGGAGCTGTTTTTT. Protein: CASSFGLRELFF.

In its sample, this clonotype was seen a few times. V is TRBV9 and J is TRBJ2-2, with a tentative D call TRBD1 (5 bases). Germline V gene data show CDR1 as SGDLS and CDR2 as YYNGEE. The CDR3 has 15 amino acids. Trimming took off 7 bases at V and 0 bases at J, with 13 bases between the two ends. CDR3 coding DNA: TGTGCCAGCGGAGTGGGGCCCGCGAACACCGGGGAGCTGTTTTTT. This gives the protein CASGVGPANTGELFF. Supplemented by reference TRBV9 and TRBJ2-2, the full variable domain reads DSGVTQTPKHLITATGQRVTLRCSPRSGDLSVYWYQQSLDQGLQFLIQYYNGEERAKGNILERFSAQQFPDLHSELNLSSLELGDSALYFCASGVGPANTGELFFGEGSRLTVL.

This clonotype turned up a few times. The chain recombines TRBV4-3 with TRBJ2-1, with 11 bases that match TRBD2. J lost 7 bases, V lost 2 bases, and 10 bases had no gene match. This CDR3 has 17 residues. In germline, CDR1 is LGHNA, CDR2 YSLEER. The CDR3 bases are TGCGCCAGCAGCCAATCTCTACTAGCGGGAGACGGGAATGAGCAGTTCTTC. It translates to CASSQSLLAGDGNEQFF.

J is TRBJ1-2 and V is TRBV20-1, with D tentatively TRBD1 (5 bases). The germline CDR1 and CDR2 sequences are DFQATT and SNEGSKA (reference sequence). Trimming shortened V by 1 base and J by 4 bases, and 10 bases separated the two germline ends. The CDR3 totals 13 residues. The CDR3 spells CSARGGGGYGYTF. The DNA for the CDR3 is TGCAGTGCTAGAGGGGGCGGAGGCTATGGCTACACCTTC.

This clonotype has a handful of counts. The chain is built from TRBV10-1 and TRBJ2-5, with D possibly matching TRBD2 (5 bases). Trimming cost V 0 bases and J 1 base, with 9 bases left between them. Per the germline V gene, CDR1 is WNHNN and CDR2 is SYGVQD (reference sequence). CDR3 length: 15 residues. This chain's CDR3 is CASSESGSAQETQYF. The CDR3 coding sequence is TGCGCCAGCAGTGAGTCGGGTAGCGCCCAAGAGACCCAGTACTTC.

This sequence joins TRBV27 and TRBJ2-7; 7 nucleotides align to TRBD1. CDR1 is MNHEY and CDR2 is SMNVEV in the germline V gene (reference sequence). The CDR3 sequence is 14 residues long. J lost 0 bases, V lost 7 bases, and 6 bases had no gene match. The CDR3 DNA sequence: TGTGCCAGCAAGGCGGACAGGTACTCCTACGAGCAGTACTTC. Protein sequence: CASKADRYSYEQYF.